This paragraph covers one TCR beta chain sequence. The protocol was immunoSEQ multiplex PCR, while the TCRdb copy is restricted to in-frame clones and leaves out a portion. The top ten hold about 6% of the sample, which has 75,000 to 80,000 clones, approximately 90% seen once. The data belong to a study of blood T cell repertoires in COVID-19. Study as a whole: Researchers got acute and convalescent COVID-19 samples from the United States, Italy and Spain.

V trimming: 2 bases; J trimming: 1 base; junction bases outside the gene matches: 6. Germline-derived CDR1 and CDR2 are MGHRA and YSYEKL. The CDR3 is made up of 16 amino acids. This sequence originates from a human donor in a cohort sampled during active COVID-19. The specimen was peripheral blood. This rearrangement joins TRBV4-1 to TRBJ2-7, with 9 bases lining up with TRBD1. Here the CDR3 DNA reads TGCGCCAGCAGCCAAAGACAGGGGGTGGAGTCCTACGAGCAGTACTTC. Its protein is CASSQRQGVESYEQYF.